The text below deals with one T cell receptor beta chain. Its target is unknown. The authors isolated total RNA from whole blood without sorting T cells. TCRdb reprocessed the 5' RACE reads; each CDR3 protein has one entry and no DNA is given. The sample shows nearly 450,000 distinct CDR3 sequences, and around 2.4% sits with its ten largest clones. The entry originates in a study of monozygotic twins with inflammatory bowel disease. General study results and limits: Especially where disease activity was present, IBD patients had fewer clonotypes in common with others than healthy twins did. Among T cells, the various subtypes were not distinguishable.

CDR1 and CDR2 (germline): LNHNV, YYDKDF (reference sequence). The CDR3 length is 12 residues. This TCR was recovered from a human donor with ulcerative colitis or Crohn's disease, or a healthy co-twin of an affected twin (not recorded which). Source material: blood. The rearrangement uses TRBV15 and TRBJ2-5; the TRBD1 assignment by TCRdb is unverifiable without DNA. CDR3 sequence: CATSRSRDREYF.